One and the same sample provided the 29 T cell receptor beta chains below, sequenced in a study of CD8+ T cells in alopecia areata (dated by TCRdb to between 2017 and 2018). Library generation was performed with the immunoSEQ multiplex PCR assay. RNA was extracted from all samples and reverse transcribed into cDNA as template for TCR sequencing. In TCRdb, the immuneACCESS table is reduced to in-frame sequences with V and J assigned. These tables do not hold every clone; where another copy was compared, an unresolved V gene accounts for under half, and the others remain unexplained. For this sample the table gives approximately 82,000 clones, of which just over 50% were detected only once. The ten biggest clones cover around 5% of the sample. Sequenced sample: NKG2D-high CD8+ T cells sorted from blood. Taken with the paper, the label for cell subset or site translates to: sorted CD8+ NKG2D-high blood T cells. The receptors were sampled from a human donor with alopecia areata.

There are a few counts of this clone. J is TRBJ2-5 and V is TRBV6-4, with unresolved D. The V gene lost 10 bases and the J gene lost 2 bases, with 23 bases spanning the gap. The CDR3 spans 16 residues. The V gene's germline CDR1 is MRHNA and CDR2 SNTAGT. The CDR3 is CATHETADPPQETQYF. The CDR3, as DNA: TGTGCCACTCATGAGACGGCCGACCCCCCGCAAGAGACCCAGTACTTC.

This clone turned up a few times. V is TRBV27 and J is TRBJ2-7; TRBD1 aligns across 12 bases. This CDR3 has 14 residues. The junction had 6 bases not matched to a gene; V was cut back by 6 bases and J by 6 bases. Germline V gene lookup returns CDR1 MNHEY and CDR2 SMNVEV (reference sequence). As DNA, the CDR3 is TGTGCCAGCAGACCCGGGACAGGGGGCTCCGAGCAGTACTTC. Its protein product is CASRPGTGGSEQYF.

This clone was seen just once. CDR3 DNA: TGTGCCAGCAGCTTGGAGGCAGGGGGGGAGACCCAGTACTTC. Translated, it gives CASSLEAGGETQYF. This chain connects TRBV5-4 to TRBJ2-5, with a tentative D call TRBD1 (7 bases). Trimming removed 0 bases from V and 5 bases from J, with 11 bases in between. CDR1 is SGHNT and CDR2 is YYREEE in the germline V gene (reference sequence). The CDR3 is made up of 14 amino acids.

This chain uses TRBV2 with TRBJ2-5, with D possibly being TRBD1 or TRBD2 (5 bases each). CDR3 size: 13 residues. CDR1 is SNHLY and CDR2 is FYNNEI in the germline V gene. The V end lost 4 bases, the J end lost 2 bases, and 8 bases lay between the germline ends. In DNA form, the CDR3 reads TGTGCCAGCAGTGTGAGGGGACAAGAGACCCAGTACTTC. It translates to CASSVRGQETQYF.

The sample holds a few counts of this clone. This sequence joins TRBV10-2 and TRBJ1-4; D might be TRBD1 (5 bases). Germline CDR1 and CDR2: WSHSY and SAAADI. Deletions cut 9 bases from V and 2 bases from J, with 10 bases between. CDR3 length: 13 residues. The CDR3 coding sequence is TGCGCCAGTCCTGGGACGACTAATGAAAAACTGTTTTTT. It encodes CASPGTTNEKLFF.

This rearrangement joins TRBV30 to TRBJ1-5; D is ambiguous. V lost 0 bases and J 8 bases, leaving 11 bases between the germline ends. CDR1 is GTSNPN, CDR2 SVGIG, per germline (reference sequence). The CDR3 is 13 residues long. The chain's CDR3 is CAWSVGSDKPQHF. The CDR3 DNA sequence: TGTGCCTGGAGTGTAGGCAGCGATAAGCCCCAGCATTTT.

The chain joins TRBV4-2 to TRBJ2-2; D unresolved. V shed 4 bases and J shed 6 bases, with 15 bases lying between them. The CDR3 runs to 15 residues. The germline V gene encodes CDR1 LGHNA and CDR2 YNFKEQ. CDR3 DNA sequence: TGTGCCAGCAGCCCACGAGGAAGTGACGCCGGGGAGCTGTTTTTT. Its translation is CASSPRGSDAGELFF.

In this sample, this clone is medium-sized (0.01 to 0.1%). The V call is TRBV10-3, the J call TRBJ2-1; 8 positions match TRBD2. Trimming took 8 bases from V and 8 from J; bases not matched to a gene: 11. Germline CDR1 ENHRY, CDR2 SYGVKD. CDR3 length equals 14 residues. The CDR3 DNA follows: TGTGCCATCGGTGGGGCTAGCGGGTTGGATGAGCAGTTCTTC. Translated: CAIGGASGLDEQFF.

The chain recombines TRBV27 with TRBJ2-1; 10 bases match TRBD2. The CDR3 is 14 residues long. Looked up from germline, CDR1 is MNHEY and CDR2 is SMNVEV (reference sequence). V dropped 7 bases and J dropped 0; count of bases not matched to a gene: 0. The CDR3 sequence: CASTSGSSYNEQFF. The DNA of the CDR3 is TGTGCCAGCACTAGCGGGAGCTCCTACAATGAGCAGTTCTTC.

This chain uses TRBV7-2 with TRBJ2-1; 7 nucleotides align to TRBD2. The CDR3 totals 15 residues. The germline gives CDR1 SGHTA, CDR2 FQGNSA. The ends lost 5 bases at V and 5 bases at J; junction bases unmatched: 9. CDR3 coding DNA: TGTGCCAGCAGCCAATGGCGGGAGAGCGACAATGAGCAGTTCTTC. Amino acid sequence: CASSQWRESDNEQFF.

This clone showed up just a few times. Here the CDR3 reads CASSVTGNTGELFF. The CDR3 DNA sequence: TGTGCCAGCAGTGTCACGGGGAACACCGGGGAGCTGTTTTTT. This chain links TRBV28 with TRBJ2-2; no clear D gene. This CDR3 has 14 amino acids. Germline V gene sequence: CDR1 MDHEN, CDR2 SYDVKM. V gave up 5 bases and J gave up 1 base, with 8 bases separating them.

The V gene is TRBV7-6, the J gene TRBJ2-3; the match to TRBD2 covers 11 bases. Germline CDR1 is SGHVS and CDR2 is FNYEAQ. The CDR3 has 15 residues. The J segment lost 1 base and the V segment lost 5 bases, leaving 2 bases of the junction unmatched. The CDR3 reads CASSQLAGGTDTQYF. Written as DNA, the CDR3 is TGTGCCAGCAGCCAACTAGCGGGGGGCACAGATACGCAGTATTTT.

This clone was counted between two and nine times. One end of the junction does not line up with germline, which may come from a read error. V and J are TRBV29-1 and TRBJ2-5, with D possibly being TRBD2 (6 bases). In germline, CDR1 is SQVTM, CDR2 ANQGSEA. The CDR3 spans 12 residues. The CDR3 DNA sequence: TGCAGCGCCCCGTCCGTTACTAGCCAGCCGCACTTC. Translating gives CSAPSVTSQPHF. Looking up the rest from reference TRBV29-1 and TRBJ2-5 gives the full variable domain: SAVISQKPSRDICQRGTSLTIQCQVDSQVTMMFWYRQQPGQSLTLIATANQGSEATYESGFVIDKFPISRPNLTFSTLTVSNMSPEDSSIYLCSAPSVTSQPHFGPGTRLLVL.

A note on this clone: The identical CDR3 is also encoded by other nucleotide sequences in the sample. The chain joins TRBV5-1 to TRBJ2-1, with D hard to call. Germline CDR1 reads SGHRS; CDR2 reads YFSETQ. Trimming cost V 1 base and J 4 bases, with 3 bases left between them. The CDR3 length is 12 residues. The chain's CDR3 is CASSLSYNEQFF. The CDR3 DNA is TGCGCCAGCAGCTTGTCATACAATGAGCAGTTCTTC.

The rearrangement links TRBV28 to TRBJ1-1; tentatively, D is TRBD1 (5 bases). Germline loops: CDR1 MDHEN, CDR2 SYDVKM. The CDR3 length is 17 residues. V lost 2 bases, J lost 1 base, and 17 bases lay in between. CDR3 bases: TGTGCCAGCAGTTTACTCGTAGGGGACTCACGGAACACTGAAGCTTTCTTT. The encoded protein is CASSLLVGDSRNTEAFF.

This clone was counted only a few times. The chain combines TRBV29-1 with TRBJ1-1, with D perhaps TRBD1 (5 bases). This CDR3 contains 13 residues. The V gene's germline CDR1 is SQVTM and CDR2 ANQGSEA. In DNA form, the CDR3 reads TGCAGAGTCCCCGGGGCAGGTGGCACTGAAGCTTTCTTT. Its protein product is CRVPGAGGTEAFF.

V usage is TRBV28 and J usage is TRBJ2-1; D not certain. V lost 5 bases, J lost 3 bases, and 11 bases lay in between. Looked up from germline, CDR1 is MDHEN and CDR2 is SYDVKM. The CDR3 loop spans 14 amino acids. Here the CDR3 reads CASSPTSFYNEQFF. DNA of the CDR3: TGTGCCAGCAGTCCAACCTCCTTCTACAATGAGCAGTTCTTC.

DNA of the CDR3: TGCAGCGTTGAAGAACGTCCCTACGAGCAGTACTTC. Translation gives CSVEERPYEQYF. The chain has TRBV29-1 and TRBJ2-7; D is unclear. Trimming took off 0 bases at V and 2 bases at J, with 5 bases between the two ends. The CDR3 length is 12 residues. The germline gives CDR1 SQVTM, CDR2 ANQGSEA.

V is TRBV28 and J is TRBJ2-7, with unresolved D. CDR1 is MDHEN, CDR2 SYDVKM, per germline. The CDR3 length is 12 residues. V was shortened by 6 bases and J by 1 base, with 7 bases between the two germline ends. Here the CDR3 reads CASSTISYEQYF. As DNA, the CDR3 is TGTGCCAGCAGCACCATATCCTACGAGCAGTACTTC.

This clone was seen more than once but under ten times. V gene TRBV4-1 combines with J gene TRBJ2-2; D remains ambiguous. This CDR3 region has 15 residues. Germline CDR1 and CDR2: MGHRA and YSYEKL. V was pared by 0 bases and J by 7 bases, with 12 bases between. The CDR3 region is CASSQDLPRNGELFF. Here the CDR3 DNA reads TGCGCCAGCAGCCAAGATTTGCCGAGAAACGGGGAGCTGTTTTTT.

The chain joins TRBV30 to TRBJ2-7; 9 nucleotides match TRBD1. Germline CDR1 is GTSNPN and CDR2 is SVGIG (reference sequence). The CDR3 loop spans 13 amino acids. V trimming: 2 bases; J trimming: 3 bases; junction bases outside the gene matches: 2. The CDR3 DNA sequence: TGTGCCTGGAGTTTGGACAGGGGCTACGAGCAGTACTTC. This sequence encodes CAWSLDRGYEQYF. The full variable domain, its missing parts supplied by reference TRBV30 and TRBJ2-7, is SQTIHQWPATLVQPVGSPLSLECTVEGTSNPNLYWYRQAAGRGLQLLFYSVGIGQISSEVPQNLSASRPQDRQFILSSKKLLLSDSGFYLCAWSLDRGYEQYFGPGTRLTVT.

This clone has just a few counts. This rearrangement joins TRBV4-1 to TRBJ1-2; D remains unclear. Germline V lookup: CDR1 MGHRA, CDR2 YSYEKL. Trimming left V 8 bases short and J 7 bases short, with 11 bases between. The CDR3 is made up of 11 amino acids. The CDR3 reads CASGEPLGYTF. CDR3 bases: TGCGCCAGCGGCGAACCCCTTGGCTACACCTTC.

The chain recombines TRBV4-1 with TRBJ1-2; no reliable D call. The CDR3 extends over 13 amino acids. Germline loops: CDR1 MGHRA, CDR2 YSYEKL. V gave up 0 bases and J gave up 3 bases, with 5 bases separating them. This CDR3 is CASSQESYYGYTF. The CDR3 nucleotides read TGCGCCAGCAGCCAAGAAAGTTACTATGGCTACACCTTC.

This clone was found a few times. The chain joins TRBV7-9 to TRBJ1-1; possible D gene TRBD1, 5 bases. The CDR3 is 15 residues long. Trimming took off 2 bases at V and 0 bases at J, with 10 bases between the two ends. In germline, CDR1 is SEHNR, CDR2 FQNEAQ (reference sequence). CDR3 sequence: CASSLPGTLNTEAFF. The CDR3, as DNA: TGTGCCAGCAGCTTACCAGGGACCCTGAACACTGAAGCTTTCTTT.

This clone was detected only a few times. The CDR3 is CSVDKGPMGEQYF. The CDR3 DNA is TGCAGCGTTGATAAAGGACCCATGGGGGAGCAGTACTTC. This chain joins TRBV29-1 and TRBJ2-7; D uncertain. The V gene's germline CDR1 is SQVTM and CDR2 ANQGSEA. The CDR3 sequence is 13 residues long. Trimming pared 3 bases from V and 7 bases from J, leaving 16 bases between.

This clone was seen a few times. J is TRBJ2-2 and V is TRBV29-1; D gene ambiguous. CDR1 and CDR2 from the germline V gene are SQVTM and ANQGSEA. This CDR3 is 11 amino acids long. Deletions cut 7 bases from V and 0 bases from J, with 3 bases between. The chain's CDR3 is CSAANTGELFF. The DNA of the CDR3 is TGCAGCGCCGCGAACACCGGGGAGCTGTTTTTT.

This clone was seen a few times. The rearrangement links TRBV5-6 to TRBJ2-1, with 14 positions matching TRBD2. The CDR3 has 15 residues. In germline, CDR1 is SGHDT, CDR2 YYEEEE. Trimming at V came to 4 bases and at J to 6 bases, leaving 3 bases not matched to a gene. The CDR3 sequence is CASSPGLAGGNEQFF. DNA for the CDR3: TGTGCCAGCAGCCCTGGACTAGCGGGGGGCAATGAGCAGTTCTTC.

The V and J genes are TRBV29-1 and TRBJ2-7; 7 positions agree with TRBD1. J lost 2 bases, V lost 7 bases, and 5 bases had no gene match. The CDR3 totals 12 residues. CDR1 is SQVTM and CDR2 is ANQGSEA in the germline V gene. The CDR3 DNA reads TGCAGCGCCGGGACAGTTCCCTACGAGCAGTACTTC. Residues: CSAGTVPYEQYF.

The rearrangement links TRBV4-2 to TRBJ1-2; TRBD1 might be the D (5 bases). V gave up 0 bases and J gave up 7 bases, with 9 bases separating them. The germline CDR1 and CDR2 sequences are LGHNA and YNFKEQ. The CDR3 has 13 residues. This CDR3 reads CASSQEAGLGYTF. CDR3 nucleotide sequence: TGTGCCAGCAGCCAAGAGGCGGGGCTTGGCTACACCTTC.